The 32 T cell receptor beta chains below come from one sample, sequenced in a study of cytomegalovirus exposure and HLA in healthy donors. Profiling relied on immunoSEQ multiplex PCR, and the TCRdb table lists in-frame clones only, not all of them. The sample records over 100,000 clones, roughly 86% being singletons. The sequenced sample consisted of PBMCs. Source of these receptors: a man aged 30 to 45 in good health and CMV-seronegative.

The rearrangement joins TRBV5-1 to TRBJ2-7, with a weak D call TRBD1 (6 bases). There are 14 residues in the CDR3. Trimming stripped 1 base from V and 4 bases from J, with 12 bases between. The germline V gene encodes CDR1 SGHRS and CDR2 YFSETQ. The CDR3 coding sequence is TGCGCCAGCAGCTTGAGTACAGGGTGGTACGAGCAGTACTTC. Residues: CASSLSTGWYEQYF.

This chain connects TRBV19 to TRBJ1-2, with 7 positions matching TRBD1. The CDR3 contains 14 residues. The V gene's germline CDR1 is LNHDA and CDR2 SQIVND (reference sequence). J lost 4 bases, V lost 6 bases, and 8 bases had no gene match. As DNA, the CDR3 is TGTGCCAGTAGGAAGTCAGGGGGACCCTATGGCTACACCTTC. Translating it yields CASRKSGGPYGYTF.

The chain has TRBV7-9 and TRBJ1-2; 10 nucleotides line up with TRBD1. V lost 6 bases and J lost 6; bases outside the gene matches: 4. Germline CDR1 SEHNR, CDR2 FQNEAQ (reference sequence). The CDR3 extends over 13 amino acids. CDR3: CASSSDRGHGYTF. CDR3 in DNA: TGTGCCAGCAGTTCCGACAGGGGGCATGGCTACACCTTC.

J is TRBJ2-1 and V is TRBV13, with 8 bases identical to TRBD2. There are 16 residues in the CDR3. V lost 6 bases to trimming and J lost 0 bases; unmatched junction nucleotides: 7. Germline loops: CDR1 PRHDT, CDR2 FYEKMQ (reference sequence). The CDR3, as DNA: TGTGCCAGCAGTTCTCCCGGGACTAGCTCCTACAATGAGCAGTTCTTC. Its protein product is CASSSPGTSSYNEQFF.

The CDR3 DNA reads TGCGCCAGCAGCCGACGAGAAGGGGGTATCGGCTATGGCTACACCTTC. Its translation: CASSRREGGIGYGYTF. The chain is built from TRBV4-1 and TRBJ1-2, with a tentative D call TRBD1 (6 bases). The CDR3 totals 16 residues. Looked up from germline, CDR1 is MGHRA and CDR2 is YSYEKL. Trimming cost V 4 bases and J 4 bases, with 19 bases left between them.

V is TRBV28 and J is TRBJ2-7; TRBD1 matches 9 bases. V lost 7 bases, J lost 3 bases, and 10 bases stayed unmatched. CDR1 and CDR2 (germline): MDHEN, SYDVKM. CDR3 length: 15 amino acids. CDR3 in DNA: TGTGCCAGCACTTTTACCGGGACAGGGTTCTACGAGCAGTACTTC. Translated: CASTFTGTGFYEQYF.

The genes are TRBV28 and TRBJ1-2; D is possibly TRBD1 (6 bases). The germline V gene has CDR1 MDHEN and CDR2 SYDVKM. Trimming took 3 bases from V and 2 from J, leaving 10 bases between them. This CDR3 has 14 amino acids. The CDR3 DNA reads as TGTGCCAGCAGTTTTCAAGACAGGAACTATGGCTACACCTTC. Encoded protein: CASSFQDRNYGYTF.

V is TRBV15 and J is TRBJ1-1; 8 bases fit TRBD1. The CDR3 loop spans 12 amino acids. Germline V gene data show CDR1 as LNHNV and CDR2 as YYDKDF (reference sequence). V trimming: 4 bases; J trimming: 6 bases; junction bases outside the gene matches: 1. The DNA of the CDR3 is TGTGCCACCAGCAAGACAGGGGCTGAAGCTTTCTTT. Translating it yields CATSKTGAEAFF.

This clone appeared a few times. The V and J genes are TRBV6-5 and TRBJ2-5; D is possibly TRBD1 (5 bases). Trimming took off 6 bases at V and 2 bases at J, with 13 bases between the two ends. Looked up from germline, CDR1 is MNHEY and CDR2 is SVGAGI. This CDR3 has 14 amino acids. CDR3 sequence (DNA): TGTGCCAGCAGAGCGAGCCAGGGTCAAGAGACCCAGTACTTC. Protein sequence: CASRASQGQETQYF.

This chain links TRBV29-1 with TRBJ2-7, with D perhaps matching TRBD2 (6 bases). V was clipped by 3 bases and J by 3 bases, with 6 bases between them. The CDR3 runs 11 residues. Germline values: CDR1 SQVTM, CDR2 ANQGSEA. CDR3 amino acids: CSVERGYEQYF. CDR3 nucleotide sequence: TGCAGCGTTGAGCGGGGCTACGAGCAGTACTTC.

The J gene is TRBJ2-5, the V gene TRBV7-9; the match to TRBD2 covers 9 bases. CDR3 length equals 17 residues. V lost 4 bases, J lost 1 base, and 10 bases stayed unmatched. The germline V gene has CDR1 SEHNR and CDR2 FQNEAQ (reference sequence). The CDR3 loop reads CASSSSVVAGVQETQYF. CDR3 sequence (DNA): TGTGCCAGCAGCTCCTCGGTGGTAGCGGGGGTCCAAGAGACCCAGTACTTC. The full variable domain, rest sourced from reference TRBV7-9 and TRBJ2-5, is DTGVSQNPRHKITKRGQNVTFRCDPISEHNRLYWYRQTLGQGPEFLTYFQNEAQLEKSRLLSDRFSAERPKGSFSTLEIQRTEQGDSAMYLCASSSSVVAGVQETQYFGPGTRLLVL.

The CDR3 coding sequence is TGTGCCAGTAGTACTCTAGCGGGGAGGAGCACAGATACGCAGTATTTT. It translates to CASSTLAGRSTDTQYF. The rearrangement uses TRBV19 and TRBJ2-3, with TRBD2 identical over 9 bases. V shed 4 bases, J shed 0 bases, and the junction held 5 bases outside the gene matches. The germline gives CDR1 LNHDA, CDR2 SQIVND (reference sequence). The CDR3 covers 16 residues.

This clone was detected a few times. This rearrangement joins TRBV28 to TRBJ1-2, with TRBD1 matching 10 bases. CDR3 length equals 14 residues. The trim removed 6 bases at V and 3 bases at J, leaving 4 bases unmatched. Germline values: CDR1 MDHEN, CDR2 SYDVKM. The CDR3: CASRKTGGYYGYTF. CDR3 DNA sequence: TGTGCCAGCAGAAAGACAGGGGGCTACTATGGCTACACCTTC.

V usage is TRBV19 and J usage is TRBJ2-7; 11 bases map to TRBD1. CDR1 is LNHDA and CDR2 is SQIVND in the germline V gene (reference sequence). V was pared by 5 bases and J by 2 bases, with 5 bases of the junction left unmatched. The CDR3 length is 15 residues. CDR3 bases: TGTGCCAGTAGTTACGGGACAGGGGGGACCTACGAGCAGTACTTC. It codes for CASSYGTGGTYEQYF.

This clone was picked up one time. The gene calls are TRBV5-1 and TRBJ1-1; possibly TRBD1 for D (6 bases). Trimming removed 5 bases at V and 2 bases at J, with 10 bases between. The CDR3 has 13 residues. CDR1 is SGHRS and CDR2 is YFSETQ in the germline V gene. The CDR3 DNA reads as TGCGCCAGCAGGCTACAGGGTAACACTGAAGCTTTCTTT. Amino acid sequence: CASRLQGNTEAFF.

The chain is built from TRBV10-3 and TRBJ2-3, with 14 bases matching TRBD2. This CDR3 has 17 residues. V lost 0 bases to trimming and J lost 2 bases; unmatched junction nucleotides: 1. Germline lookup yields CDR1 ENHRY and CDR2 SYGVKD. The CDR3 bases are TGTGCCATCAGTGAGTCGGGACTAGCGGGGGTCACAGATACGCAGTATTTT. This sequence encodes CAISESGLAGVTDTQYF.

CDR3 amino acids: CASSLVLRGGTEAFF. The CDR3 region has the DNA TGTGCCAGCAGCTTAGTCCTCAGGGGTGGCACTGAAGCTTTCTTT. V is TRBV7-9 and J is TRBJ1-1; a possible D gene is TRBD1 (6 bases). CDR1 and CDR2 (germline): SEHNR, FQNEAQ (reference sequence). The CDR3 runs 15 residues. V lost 1 base to trimming and J lost 4 bases, with 13 bases between them.

V is TRBV7-2 and J is TRBJ2-3; D is perhaps TRBD2 (6 bases). Germline V gives CDR1 SGHTA, CDR2 FQGNSA. Trimming took 5 bases from V and 2 from J, leaving 14 bases between them. The CDR3 is made up of 15 amino acids. CDR3 region: CASSKFRTTTDTQYF. In DNA, the CDR3 is TGTGCCAGCAGCAAGTTCCGGACTACCACAGATACGCAGTATTTT.

The chain employs TRBV2 and TRBJ1-1; D perhaps matches TRBD1 (5 bases). Per germline, CDR1 SNHLY and CDR2 FYNNEI. Trimming left V 6 bases short and J 0 bases short, with 11 bases between. The CDR3 runs 14 residues. CDR3 nucleotide sequence: TGTGCCAGCAGCACCAGGGTTATGAACACTGAAGCTTTCTTT. The encoded protein is CASSTRVMNTEAFF.

The chain recombines TRBV7-9 with TRBJ2-3; possible D gene TRBD2, 5 bases. V shed 4 bases and J shed 8 bases, with 13 bases lying between them. Germline CDR1 reads SEHNR; CDR2 reads FQNEAQ (reference sequence). This CDR3 is built from 13 residues. CDR3 DNA sequence: TGTGCCAGCAGCTCCGGCCCCGCGGGTACGCAGTATTTT. This encodes CASSSGPAGTQYF.

The rearrangement links TRBV5-6 to TRBJ1-2; tentatively, D is TRBD1 (6 bases). The CDR3 is made up of 15 amino acids. Deletions cut 1 base from V and 4 bases from J, with 14 bases between. Germline V gene data show CDR1 as SGHDT and CDR2 as YYEEEE. The CDR3 sequence is CASSLSGRGVYGYTF. CDR3 nucleotide sequence: TGTGCCAGCAGCTTGTCGGGCAGGGGAGTCTATGGCTACACCTTC.

This clone was counted at least ten times. The chain joins TRBV7-9 to TRBJ2-5, with TRBD2 matching over 15 bases. Losses at the gene ends were 4 bases for V and 5 bases for J; bases not matched to a gene: 5. CDR3 length equals 16 residues. Germline V gene data show CDR1 as SEHNR and CDR2 as FQNEAQ (reference sequence). The chain's CDR3 is CASSSGLAGGRETQYF. CDR3 DNA sequence: TGTGCCAGCAGCTCTGGACTAGCGGGGGGGCGTGAGACCCAGTACTTC.

This clone occurred a few times. The chain has TRBV10-3 and TRBJ1-3, with 9 bases aligning to TRBD1. The CDR3 loop spans 14 amino acids. J gave up 2 bases and V 6 bases, and 2 bases lay outside the gene matches. The germline V gene encodes CDR1 ENHRY and CDR2 SYGVKD. CDR3 nucleotides: TGTGCCATCAGAGGGACAGGGCCTGGAAACACCATATATTTT. This codes for CAIRGTGPGNTIYF.

The chain links TRBV4-3 to TRBJ2-1; 8 nucleotides agree with TRBD2. Germline-derived CDR1 and CDR2 are LGHNA and YSLEER. Germline trimming cut 3 bases from V and 4 bases from J; bases unmatched to any gene: 5. CDR3 length: 15 residues. The CDR3 region is CASSHKLADYNEQFF. CDR3 DNA sequence: TGCGCCAGCAGCCACAAACTAGCGGATTACAATGAGCAGTTCTTC.

CDR3 coding DNA: TGCAGCGTCGAGGCCTCCTACGAGCAGTACTTC. This encodes CSVEASYEQYF. The rearrangement links TRBV29-1 to TRBJ2-7, with unresolved D. Deletions cut 6 bases from V and 0 bases from J, with 6 bases between. The germline gives CDR1 SQVTM, CDR2 ANQGSEA. CDR3 length equals 11 residues.

The chain joins TRBV27 to TRBJ1-2; TRBD1 is a possible D gene (5 bases). Germline assignment: CDR1 MNHEY and CDR2 SMNVEV (reference sequence). The length of the CDR3 is 15 residues. Trimming left V 5 bases short and J 4 bases short, with 17 bases between. The DNA of the CDR3 is TGTGCCAGCAGTCCAGTCCAGGGCGTTTTCTATGGCTACACCTTC. It specifies CASSPVQGVFYGYTF.

The chain joins TRBV5-6 to TRBJ1-1; D gene uncertain. Between the trimmed V and J ends, which lost 0 bases and 4 bases, there was a span of 13 bases. In germline, CDR1 is SGHDT, CDR2 YYEEEE. This CDR3 comprises 15 residues. In nucleotides, the CDR3 is TGTGCCAGCAGCTTGGAAGGGCGGGGTAGCACTGAAGCTTTCTTT. This encodes CASSLEGRGSTEAFF.

The chain combines TRBV4-1 with TRBJ1-2; 7 bases line up with TRBD1. The CDR3 is 14 residues long. CDR1 MGHRA and CDR2 YSYEKL come from the germline V gene. Trimming took 1 base from V and 8 from J; bases not matched to a gene: 7. CDR3 DNA sequence: TGCGCCAGCAGCCAAGTGACAGGGTTGGAAGGCTACACCTTC. Translated, it gives CASSQVTGLEGYTF.

This chain uses TRBV28 with TRBJ1-5, with 11 positions matching TRBD1. Germline CDR1 MDHEN, CDR2 SYDVKM. CDR3 length: 18 residues. V lost 6 bases, J lost 0 bases, and 10 bases stayed unmatched. CDR3 coding DNA: TGTGCCAGCAGGTCCGGGACAGGGGGAACTTATAGCAATCAGCCCCAGCATTTT. Encoded protein: CASRSGTGGTYSNQPQHF.

The chain couples TRBV5-5 to TRBJ2-2, with D maybe TRBD2 (6 bases). Germline CDR1 is SGHKS and CDR2 is YYEKEE (reference sequence). V lost 1 base to trimming and J lost 6 bases, with 13 bases between them. The CDR3 sequence is 15 residues long. In nucleotides, the CDR3 is TGTGCCAGCAGCTTGCGTGTGTGGGGGGCCGGGGAGCTGTTTTTT. This gives the protein CASSLRVWGAGELFF.

The table lists this clone with a count of one. This chain links TRBV7-8 with TRBJ1-1; unclear D gene. Deletions cut 5 bases from V and 3 bases from J, with 16 bases between. There are 15 residues in the CDR3. Germline V gives CDR1 SGHVS, CDR2 FQNEAQ. This CDR3 reads CASSPRGSGDTEAFF. CDR3 coding DNA: TGTGCCAGCAGCCCCCGCGGCTCCGGTGACACTGAAGCTTTCTTT.

DNA of the CDR3: TGTGCCAGCACTCACTCGCAGGGGGCTGGTTCACCCCTCCACTTT. This encodes CASTHSQGAGSPLHF. The chain recombines TRBV27 with TRBJ1-6; 8 positions match TRBD1. V shed 7 bases and J 9 bases; nucleotides not matched to a gene: 11. The germline V gene has CDR1 MNHEY and CDR2 SMNVEV (reference sequence). The CDR3 is 15 amino acids.